This TCR beta chain was sequenced in a study of a mutant IDH1 vaccine in newly diagnosed glioma. Looking at the study overall: Vaccination was launched 4-6 weeks after radiotherapy alone, or with temozolomide cycles. Patients were pretreated with radiotherapy, temozolomide, or both, mostly both. Treated patients, around 60% male and roughly 38% female, averaged about 40 years of age.

Comments on this clone: Its antigen is unidentified.

Time point meaning: week 35, safety follow-up. With topical imiquimod, each dose of the vaccine consisted of 300 ug of mutant IDH1 20-mer peptide. In every donor, the tumor was a new WHO grade 3 or 4 IDH1-mutant, ATRX-lost astrocytoma. The V gene's germline CDR1 is SQVTM and CDR2 ANQGSEA. This CDR3 spans 13 amino acids. V was cut by 5 bases and J by 2 bases, with 13 bases left in between. Clones were sequenced by immunoSEQ multiplex PCR, and TCRdb holds only the in-frame ones, with some missing. The repertoire holds about 27,000 clones, over 60% seen once, with around 6.9% in the top ten. The V call is TRBV29-1, the J call TRBJ2-7; D remains unclear. The sequence derives from a man in his fifties with glioma. Sequencing was performed on PBMCs, taken from a glioma patient whose treatment included an IDH1 peptide vaccine. CDR3 loop: CSVQERDTYEQYF. DNA for the CDR3: TGCAGCGTTCAGGAGAGAGACACCTACGAGCAGTACTTC.